This section outlines one T cell receptor beta chain sequence together with its context. What it binds is unknown. The data were obtained in a study of post-analysis software for immune sequencing data. Overall study context: Courses of disease covered relapsing-remitting, secondary progressive and progressive-relapsing multiple sclerosis.

CDR1 and CDR2 (germline): SGHTA, FQGNSA. The CDR3 covers 14 residues. Unique molecular identifiers were built into the TCR beta cDNA libraries. A population of roughly 1 to 11 million T cells gave rise to about 500,000 cDNA molecules. TCRdb reanalysed the PCR reads using MiXCR and keeps one entry per CDR3 protein. The data show hundreds of thousands of distinct CDR3 sequences, with 59% seen just once and 11% held by the top ten. Study-wide points: In multiple sclerosis, normalized Chao1 diversity was significantly below that of controls. Five or six TRBV segments, TRBV5-6, TRBV5-1 and TRBV20-1 among them, were found more frequent in patients than controls. F measure grouped same-batch samples tightly together.

The source of this sequence is a girl aged 2-10 years with multiple sclerosis. The sequenced material came from blood. The chain employs TRBV7-2 and TRBJ2-7; the match to TRBD1 covers 9 bases. The last part of the DNA fits TRBJ2-5 better; the J call may be wrong. The CDR3 nucleotides are TGTGCCAGCAGCCGGGACAGGGTTGGGGAGACCCAGTACTTC. Amino acids: CASSRDRVGETQYF.